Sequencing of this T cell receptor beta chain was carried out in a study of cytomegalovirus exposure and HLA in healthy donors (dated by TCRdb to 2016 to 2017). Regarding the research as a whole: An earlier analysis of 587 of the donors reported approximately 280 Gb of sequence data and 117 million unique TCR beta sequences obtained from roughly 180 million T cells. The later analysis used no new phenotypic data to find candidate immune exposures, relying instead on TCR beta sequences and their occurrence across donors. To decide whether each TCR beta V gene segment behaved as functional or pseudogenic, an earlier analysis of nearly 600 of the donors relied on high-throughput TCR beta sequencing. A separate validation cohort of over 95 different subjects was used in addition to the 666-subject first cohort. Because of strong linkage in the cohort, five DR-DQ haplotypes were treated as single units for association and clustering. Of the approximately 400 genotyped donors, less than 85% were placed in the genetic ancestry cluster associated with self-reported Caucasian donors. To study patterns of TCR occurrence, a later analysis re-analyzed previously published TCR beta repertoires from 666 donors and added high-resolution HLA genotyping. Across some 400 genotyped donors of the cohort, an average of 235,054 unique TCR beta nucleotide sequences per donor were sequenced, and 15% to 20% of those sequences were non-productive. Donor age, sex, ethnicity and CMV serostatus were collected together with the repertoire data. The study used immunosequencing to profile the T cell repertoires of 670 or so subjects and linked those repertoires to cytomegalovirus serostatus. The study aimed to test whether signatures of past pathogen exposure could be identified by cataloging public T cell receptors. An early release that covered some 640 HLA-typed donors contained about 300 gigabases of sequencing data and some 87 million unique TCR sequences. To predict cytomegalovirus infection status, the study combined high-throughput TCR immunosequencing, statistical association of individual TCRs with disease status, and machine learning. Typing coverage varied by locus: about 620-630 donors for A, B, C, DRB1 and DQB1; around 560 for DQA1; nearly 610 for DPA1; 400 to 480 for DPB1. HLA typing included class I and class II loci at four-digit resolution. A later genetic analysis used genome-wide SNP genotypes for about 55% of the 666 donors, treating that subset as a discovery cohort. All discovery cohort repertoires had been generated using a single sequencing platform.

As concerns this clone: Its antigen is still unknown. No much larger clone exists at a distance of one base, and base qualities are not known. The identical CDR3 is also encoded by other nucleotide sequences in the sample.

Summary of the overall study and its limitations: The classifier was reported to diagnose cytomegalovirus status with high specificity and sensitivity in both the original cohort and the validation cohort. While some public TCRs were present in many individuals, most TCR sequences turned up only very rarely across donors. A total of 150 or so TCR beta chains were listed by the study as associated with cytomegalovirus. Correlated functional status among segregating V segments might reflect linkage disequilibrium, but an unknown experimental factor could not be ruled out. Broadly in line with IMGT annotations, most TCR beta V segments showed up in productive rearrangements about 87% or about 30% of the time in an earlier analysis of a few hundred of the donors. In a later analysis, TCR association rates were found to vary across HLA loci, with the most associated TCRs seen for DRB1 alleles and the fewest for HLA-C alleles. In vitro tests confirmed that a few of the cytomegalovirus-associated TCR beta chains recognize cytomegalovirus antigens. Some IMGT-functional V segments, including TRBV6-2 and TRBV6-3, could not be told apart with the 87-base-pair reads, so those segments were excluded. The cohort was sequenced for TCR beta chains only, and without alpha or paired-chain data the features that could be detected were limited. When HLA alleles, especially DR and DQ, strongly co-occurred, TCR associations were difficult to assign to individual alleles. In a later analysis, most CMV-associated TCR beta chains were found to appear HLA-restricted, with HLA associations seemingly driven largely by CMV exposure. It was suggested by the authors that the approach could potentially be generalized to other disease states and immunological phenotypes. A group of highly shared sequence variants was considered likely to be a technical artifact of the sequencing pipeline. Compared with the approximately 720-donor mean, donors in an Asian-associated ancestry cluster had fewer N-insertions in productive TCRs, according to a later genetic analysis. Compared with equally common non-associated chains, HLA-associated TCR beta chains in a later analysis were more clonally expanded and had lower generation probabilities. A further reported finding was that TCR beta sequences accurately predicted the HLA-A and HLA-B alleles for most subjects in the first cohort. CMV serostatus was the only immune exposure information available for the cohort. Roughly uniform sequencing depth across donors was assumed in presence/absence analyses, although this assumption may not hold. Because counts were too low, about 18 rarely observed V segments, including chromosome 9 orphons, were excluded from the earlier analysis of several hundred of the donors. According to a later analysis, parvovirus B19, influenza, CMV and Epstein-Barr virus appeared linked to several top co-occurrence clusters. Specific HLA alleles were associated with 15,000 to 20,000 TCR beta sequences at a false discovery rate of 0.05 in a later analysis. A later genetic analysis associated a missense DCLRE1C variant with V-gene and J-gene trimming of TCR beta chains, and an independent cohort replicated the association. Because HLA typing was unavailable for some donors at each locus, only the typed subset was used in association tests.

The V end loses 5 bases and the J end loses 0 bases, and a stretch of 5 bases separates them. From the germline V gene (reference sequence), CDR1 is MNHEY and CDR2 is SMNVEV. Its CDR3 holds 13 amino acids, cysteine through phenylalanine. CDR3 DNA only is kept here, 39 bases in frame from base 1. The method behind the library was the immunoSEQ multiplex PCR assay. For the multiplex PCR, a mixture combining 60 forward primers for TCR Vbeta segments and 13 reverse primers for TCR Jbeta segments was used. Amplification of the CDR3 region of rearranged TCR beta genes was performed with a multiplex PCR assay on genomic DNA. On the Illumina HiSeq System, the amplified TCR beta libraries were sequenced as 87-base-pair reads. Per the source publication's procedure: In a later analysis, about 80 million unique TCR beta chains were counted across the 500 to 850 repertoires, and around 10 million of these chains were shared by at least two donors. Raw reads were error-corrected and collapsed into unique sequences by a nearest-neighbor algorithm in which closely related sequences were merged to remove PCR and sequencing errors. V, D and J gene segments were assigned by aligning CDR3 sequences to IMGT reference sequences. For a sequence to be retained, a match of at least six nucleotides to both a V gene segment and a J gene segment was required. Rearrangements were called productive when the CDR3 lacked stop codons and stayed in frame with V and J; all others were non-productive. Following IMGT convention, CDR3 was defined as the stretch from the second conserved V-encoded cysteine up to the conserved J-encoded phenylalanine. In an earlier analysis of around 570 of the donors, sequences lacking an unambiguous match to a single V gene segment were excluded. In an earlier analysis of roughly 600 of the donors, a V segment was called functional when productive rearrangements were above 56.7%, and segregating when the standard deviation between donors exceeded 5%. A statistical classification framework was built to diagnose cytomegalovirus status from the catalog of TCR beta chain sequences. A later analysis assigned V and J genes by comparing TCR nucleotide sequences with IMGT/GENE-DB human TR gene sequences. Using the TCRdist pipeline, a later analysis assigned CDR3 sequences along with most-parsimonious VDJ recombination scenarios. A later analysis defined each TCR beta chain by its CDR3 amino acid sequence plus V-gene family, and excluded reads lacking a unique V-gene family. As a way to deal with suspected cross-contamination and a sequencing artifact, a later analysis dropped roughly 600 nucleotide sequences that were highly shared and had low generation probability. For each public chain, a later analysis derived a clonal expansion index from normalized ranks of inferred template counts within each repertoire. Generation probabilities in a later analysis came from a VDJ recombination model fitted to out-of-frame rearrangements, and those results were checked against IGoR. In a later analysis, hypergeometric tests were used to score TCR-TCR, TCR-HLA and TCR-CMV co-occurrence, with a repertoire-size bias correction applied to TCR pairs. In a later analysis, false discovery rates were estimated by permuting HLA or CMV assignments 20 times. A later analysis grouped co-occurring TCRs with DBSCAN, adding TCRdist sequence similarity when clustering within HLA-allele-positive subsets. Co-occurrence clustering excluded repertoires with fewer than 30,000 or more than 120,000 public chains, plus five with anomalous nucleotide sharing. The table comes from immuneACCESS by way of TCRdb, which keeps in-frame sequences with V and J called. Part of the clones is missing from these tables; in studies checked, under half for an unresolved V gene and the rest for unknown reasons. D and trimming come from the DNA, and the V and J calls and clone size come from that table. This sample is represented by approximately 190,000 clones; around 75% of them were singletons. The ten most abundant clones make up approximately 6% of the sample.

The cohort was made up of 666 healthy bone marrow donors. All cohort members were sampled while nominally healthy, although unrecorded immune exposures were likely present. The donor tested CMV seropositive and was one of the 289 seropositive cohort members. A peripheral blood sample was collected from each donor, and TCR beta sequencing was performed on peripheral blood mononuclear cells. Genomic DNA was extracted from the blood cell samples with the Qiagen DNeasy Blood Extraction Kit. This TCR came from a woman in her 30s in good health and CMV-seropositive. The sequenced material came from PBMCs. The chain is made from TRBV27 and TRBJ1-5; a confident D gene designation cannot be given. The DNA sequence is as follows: TGTGCCAGCAGTCCCTATAGCAATCAGCCCCAGCATTTT. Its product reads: CASSPYSNQPQHF.